Listed here is a single T cell receptor beta chain. Its target is unknown. These data belong to a study of T cell responses to AZD1222 COVID-19 vaccine. Generated by immunoSEQ multiplex PCR, the TCRdb table keeps only in-frame clones and is missing some. The profile shows tens of thousands of clones, approximately 80% of them singletons. Broader study findings: Unmutated regions of variants are reportedly targeted by nearly half of spike-specific TCRs. Just five or six AZD1222 recipients tested seropositive at baseline. Donors in the cohort were predominantly white British and more often female, and clonal diversity was possibly underestimated.

The CDR3 runs 15 residues. V gave up 10 bases and J gave up 9 bases, with 22 bases separating them. From germline, CDR1 is LNHDA and CDR2 SQIVND (reference sequence). The sample here was peripheral blood, taken on day 0 of AZD1222 vaccination. This rearrangement joins TRBV19 to TRBJ1-6; D might be TRBD1 (6 bases). This clonotype was sampled from an adult in good health. This CDR3 is CATRQAKGDISPLHF. CDR3 nucleotides: TGTGCCACCAGACAGGCCAAGGGGGACATTTCACCCCTCCACTTT.